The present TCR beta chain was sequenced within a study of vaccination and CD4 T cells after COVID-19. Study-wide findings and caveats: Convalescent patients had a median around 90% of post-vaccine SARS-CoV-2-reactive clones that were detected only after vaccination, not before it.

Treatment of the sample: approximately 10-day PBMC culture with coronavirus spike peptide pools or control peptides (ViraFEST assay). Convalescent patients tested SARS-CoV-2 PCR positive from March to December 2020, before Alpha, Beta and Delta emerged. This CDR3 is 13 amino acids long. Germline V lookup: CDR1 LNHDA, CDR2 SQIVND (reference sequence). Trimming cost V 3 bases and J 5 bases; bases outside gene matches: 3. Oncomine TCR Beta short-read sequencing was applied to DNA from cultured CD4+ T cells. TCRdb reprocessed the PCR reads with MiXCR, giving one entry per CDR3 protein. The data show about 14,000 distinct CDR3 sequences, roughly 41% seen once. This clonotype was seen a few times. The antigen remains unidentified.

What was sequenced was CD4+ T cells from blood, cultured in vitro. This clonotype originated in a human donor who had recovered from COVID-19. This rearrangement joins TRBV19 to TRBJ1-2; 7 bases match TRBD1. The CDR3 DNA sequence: TGTGCCAGTAGTATCGAGACAGGGTATGGCTACACCTTC. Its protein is CASSIETGYGYTF.